Below, one TCR beta chain is given with its context. The data are from a study of T cell changes during pregnancy in multiple sclerosis. Libraries were prepared by immunoSEQ multiplex PCR; TCRdb keeps only in-frame clonotypes and omits some of them. The table shows approximately 63,000 clones, with nearly 95% occurring only once. Germline CDR1 LNHDA, CDR2 SQIVND (reference sequence). This CDR3 is 16 amino acids long. J gave up 4 bases and V 1 base, and 6 bases lay outside the gene matches. The chain has TRBV19 and TRBJ1-5; 8 bases are a match to TRBD1. Material: CD8+ T cells from peripheral blood mononuclear cells, obtained in the third trimester of pregnancy. This receptor was identified in a female donor with multiple sclerosis, enrolled in a pregnancy study. CDR3 sequence (DNA): TGTGCCAGTAGTATAGGGCCAGGGGGCTGGAATCAGCCCCAGCATTTT. Translated: CASSIGPGGWNQPQHF.